The next 32 T cell receptor beta chains were all read from a single sample in a study of blood T cell repertoires in COVID-19. This table comes from immunoSEQ multiplex PCR, and its TCRdb copy is limited to in-frame clones, with some not included. The sample holds 310,000 or so clones, around 88% seen once. The sequenced sample consisted of PBMCs or T cells enriched from blood (not recorded which). Receptor source: a woman aged 40 to 55 who had recovered from COVID-19.

This clone appeared a few times. This sequence joins TRBV3-1 (or the pseudogene TRBV3-2) and TRBJ1-1; D perhaps matches TRBD1 (6 bases). Germline values: CDR1 LGHDT, CDR2 YNNKEL (reference sequence). Trimming pared 1 base from V and 3 bases from J, leaving 9 bases between. The CDR3 spans 14 residues. The DNA for the CDR3 is TGTGCCAGCAGCCAAGGTGCAGGGGACACTGAAGCTTTCTTT. Translating it yields CASSQGAGDTEAFF.

The CDR3 region has the DNA TGTGCCACCAGCAGTCAGGGGCCAGCCGAAGCTTTCTTT. Its translation: CATSSQGPAEAFF. The rearrangement uses TRBV15 and TRBJ1-1; tentatively, D is TRBD1 (6 bases). CDR3 length: 13 residues. CDR1 LNHNV and CDR2 YYDKDF come from the germline V gene (reference sequence). V lost 3 bases, J lost 8 bases, and 13 bases lay in between.

The gene calls are TRBV18 and TRBJ1-2; no firm D call. The CDR3 contains 14 residues. V lost 8 bases, J lost 2 bases, and 15 bases lay in between. Looked up from germline, CDR1 is KGHSH and CDR2 is LQKENI. CDR3 residues: CASRALLENYGYTF. The CDR3, as DNA: TGTGCCAGCCGCGCGCTATTAGAGAACTATGGCTACACCTTC.

For this clone: This sequence may be a read error, since a much larger clone differs from it by one base. The chain is built from TRBV14 and TRBJ2-7; possibly TRBD1 for D (6 bases). The CDR3 has 12 residues. Germline V gene data show CDR1 as SGHDN and CDR2 as FVKESK. V was pared by 5 bases and J by 4 bases, with 9 bases between. CDR3 bases: TGTGCCAGCAGCTCCACAGGGTACGAGCAGTACTTC. This translates into CASSSTGYEQYF.

V usage is TRBV2 and J usage is TRBJ2-1, with 13 nucleotides matching TRBD2. This CDR3 comprises 15 residues. Germline V gene sequence: CDR1 SNHLY, CDR2 FYNNEI. The V segment lost 1 base and the J segment 9 bases; nucleotides outside the gene matches: 3. The DNA for the CDR3 is TGTGCCAGCAGTGAAGGGACTAGCGGGAGTGGTGAGCAGTTCTTC. Translated: CASSEGTSGSGEQFF.

V usage is TRBV19 and J usage is TRBJ2-7, with a possible D match to TRBD1 (5 bases). This CDR3 is 13 amino acids long. The V end lost 2 bases, the J end lost 1 base, and 6 bases lay between the germline ends. Looked up from germline, CDR1 is LNHDA and CDR2 is SQIVND (reference sequence). CDR3: CASSIQGSYEQYF. The CDR3 nucleotides read TGTGCCAGTAGTATACAGGGTTCCTACGAGCAGTACTTC.

The genes are TRBV3-1 (or the pseudogene TRBV3-2) and TRBJ2-1; D is perhaps TRBD1 (6 bases). The V gene lost 4 bases and the J gene lost 0 bases, with 10 bases spanning the gap. The V gene's germline CDR1 is LGHDT and CDR2 YNNKEL (reference sequence). CDR3 length: 15 amino acids. The CDR3 nucleotides read TGTGCCAGCAGCCGACAGGCTGGCTCCTACAATGAGCAGTTCTTC. Its translation: CASSRQAGSYNEQFF.

The chain employs TRBV19 and TRBJ2-7; possible D gene TRBD1, 6 bases. V was clipped by 6 bases and J by 6 bases, with 30 bases between them. Germline CDR1 is LNHDA and CDR2 is SQIVND (reference sequence). The CDR3 spans 18 residues. CDR3 nucleotides: TGTGCCAGTAGACGAAATGCCAACAGGGCCCTGAAGGAAGGCGAGCAGTACTTC. It encodes CASRRNANRALKEGEQYF. Filled out from reference TRBV19 and TRBJ2-7, the complete variable domain reads DGGITQSPKYLFRKEGQNVTLSCEQNLNHDAMYWYRQDPGQGLRLIYYSQIVNDFQKGDIAEGYSVSREKKESFPLTVTSAQKNPTAFYLCASRRNANRALKEGEQYFGPGTRLTVT.

The gene calls are TRBV7-3 and TRBJ2-1, with 11 bases aligning to TRBD2. Trimming took 3 bases from V and 5 from J; bases not matched to a gene: 3. CDR1 is SGHTA, CDR2 FQGTGA, per germline. The CDR3 runs to 15 residues. CDR3 in amino acids: CASSFLAGGHNEQFF. Here the CDR3 DNA reads TGTGCCAGCAGCTTTCTAGCGGGAGGCCACAATGAGCAGTTCTTC.

V gene TRBV4-3 combines with J gene TRBJ2-2; D gene unclear. The CDR3 sequence is 13 residues long. In germline, CDR1 is LGHNA, CDR2 YSLEER. V was shortened by 0 bases and J by 7 bases, with 6 bases between the two germline ends. In DNA form, the CDR3 reads TGCGCCAGCAGCCAAGATCTAGGCGGGGAGCTGTTTTTT. This sequence encodes CASSQDLGGELFF.

This chain links TRBV10-2 with TRBJ1-5; the D is unclear. CDR1 WSHSY and CDR2 SAAADI come from the germline V gene. This CDR3 contains 16 residues. Trimming took off 0 bases at V and 5 bases at J, with 14 bases between the two ends. As DNA, the CDR3 is TGCGCCAGCAGTGAGTCAGAGGTAAGCGTCCATCAGCCCCAGCATTTT. This sequence encodes CASSESEVSVHQPQHF.

The V gene is TRBV4-2, the J gene TRBJ1-2; TRBD1 matches at 9 bases. V lost 0 bases, J lost 5 bases, and 7 bases stayed unmatched. Germline lookup yields CDR1 LGHNA and CDR2 YNFKEQ. CDR3 length equals 16 residues. The CDR3 region is CASSQDRTGGAYGYTF. The CDR3 DNA is TGTGCCAGCAGCCAAGATAGAACAGGGGGCGCTTATGGCTACACCTTC.

The V and J genes are TRBV6-5 and TRBJ1-6; TRBD1 aligns across 8 bases. Per the germline V gene, CDR1 is MNHEY and CDR2 is SVGAGI. With 6 bases clipped from V and 6 bases from J, the junction kept 7 bases outside the gene matches. CDR3 length: 15 residues. The CDR3 spells CASRTGGVGNSPLHF. The CDR3 DNA is TGTGCCAGCAGAACAGGGGGGGTCGGTAATTCACCCCTCCACTTT.

The chain joins TRBV16 to TRBJ2-7; 10 bases agree with TRBD1. CDR1 KGHSY and CDR2 FQNENV come from the germline V gene. The CDR3 spans 12 residues. V dropped 3 bases and J dropped 8; count of bases not matched to a gene: 1. Written as DNA, the CDR3 is TGTGCCAGCAGCCAGGGACAGGGGAAGCAGTACTTC. This encodes CASSQGQGKQYF.

The genes are TRBV7-2 and TRBJ1-4; 7 bases align to TRBD1. The CDR3 extends over 15 amino acids. V shed 0 bases and J 8 bases; nucleotides not matched to a gene: 6. The germline CDR1 and CDR2 sequences are SGHTA and FQGNSA. The CDR3 loop is CASSLARGLGEKLFF. DNA of the CDR3: TGTGCCAGCAGCTTAGCGAGGGGGCTGGGAGAAAAACTGTTTTTT.

The chain carries TRBV27 and TRBJ1-2, with 11 bases that match TRBD1. This CDR3 is built from 16 residues. Germline V gene lookup returns CDR1 MNHEY and CDR2 SMNVEV (reference sequence). Losses at the gene ends were 6 bases for V and 6 bases for J; bases not matched to a gene: 12. This CDR3 is CASRGTGGERYHGYTF. The CDR3 nucleotides are TGTGCCAGCAGGGGGACAGGGGGTGAGCGTTACCATGGCTACACCTTC.

This chain uses TRBV6-6 with TRBJ1-6; TRBD1 matches 8 bases. This CDR3 has 14 amino acids. Losses at the gene ends were 4 bases for V and 8 bases for J; bases not matched to a gene: 4. Germline V CDR1 and CDR2: MNHNY, SVGAGI (reference sequence). This CDR3 reads CASSFRGPDSPLHF. The CDR3 region has the DNA TGTGCCAGCAGTTTCAGGGGGCCTGATTCACCCCTCCACTTT.

The V call is TRBV28, the J call TRBJ2-7; 10 positions agree with TRBD1. CDR3 length equals 15 residues. The J segment lost 6 bases and the V segment lost 6 bases, leaving 11 bases of the junction unmatched. From germline, CDR1 is MDHEN and CDR2 SYDVKM. This CDR3 reads CASSPSGQGSIEQYF. As DNA, the CDR3 is TGTGCCAGCAGCCCCTCGGGACAGGGGAGCATCGAGCAGTACTTC.

This sequence joins TRBV7-2 and TRBJ2-3, with D hard to call. CDR3 length equals 14 residues. V was clipped by 5 bases and J by 0 bases, with 9 bases between them. In germline, CDR1 is SGHTA, CDR2 FQGNSA. The CDR3 region has the DNA TGTGCCAGCAGCGAGGATCTTAGCACAGATACGCAGTATTTT. Translating it yields CASSEDLSTDTQYF.

This chain connects TRBV2 to TRBJ1-1; perhaps TRBD1 as D (6 bases). There are 15 residues in the CDR3. The ends were cut back, 4 bases at V and 0 bases at J, with 12 bases in the middle. Per the germline V gene, CDR1 is SNHLY and CDR2 is FYNNEI. This CDR3 reads CASSGGTGLNTEAFF. DNA for the CDR3: TGTGCCAGCAGTGGTGGTACAGGGTTGAACACTGAAGCTTTCTTT.

V and J are TRBV4-2 and TRBJ2-5, with TRBD1 matching 8 bases. The CDR3 totals 15 residues. Germline lookup yields CDR1 LGHNA and CDR2 YNFKEQ. Germline trimming cut 4 bases from V and 2 bases from J; bases unmatched to any gene: 6. This CDR3 is CASSRGTGIQETQYF. The CDR3 DNA follows: TGTGCCAGCAGCCGTGGGACAGGCATACAAGAGACCCAGTACTTC.

The V gene is TRBV25-1, the J gene TRBJ1-2; tentatively, D is TRBD1 (5 bases). Germline V gene sequence: CDR1 MGHDK, CDR2 SYGVNS. V lost 5 bases and J 1 base, leaving 14 bases between the germline ends. This CDR3 comprises 15 residues. The DNA for the CDR3 is TGTGCCAGCAGTTTCGGGGGGAAGGGTAACTATGGCTACACCTTC. Translation: CASSFGGKGNYGYTF.

The chain combines TRBV7-9 with TRBJ2-7, with D possibly being TRBD1 (5 bases). Germline CDR1 reads SEHNR; CDR2 reads FQNEAQ (reference sequence). This CDR3 has 11 residues. V lost 5 bases, J lost 7 bases, and 9 bases lay in between. CDR3 bases: TGTGCCAGCAGCACCCGGACAGAGCAGTACTTC. Its protein product is CASSTRTEQYF.

The chain carries TRBV10-3 and TRBJ2-2; the D gene is possibly TRBD2 (6 bases). The CDR3 totals 15 residues. Germline V gene data show CDR1 as ENHRY and CDR2 as SYGVKD. The V end lost 1 base, the J end lost 6 bases, and 12 bases lay between the germline ends. The CDR3 DNA is TGTGCCATCAGTGAGTTGGCCCCGGGGGCCGGGGAGCTGTTTTTT. Protein sequence: CAISELAPGAGELFF.

The chain has TRBV7-2 and TRBJ1-2; D is possibly TRBD1 (5 bases). The V and J ends lost 3 bases and 4 bases respectively, with 12 bases between them. The germline V gene has CDR1 SGHTA and CDR2 FQGNSA. The CDR3 contains 14 residues. The CDR3 sequence is CASSFGGRRYGYTF. The CDR3 coding sequence is TGTGCCAGCAGCTTCGGGGGACGCCGCTATGGCTACACCTTC.

V is TRBV27 and J is TRBJ2-1, with TRBD2 matching 8 bases. Unmatched junction bases numbered 6, after V lost 2 bases and J lost 9 bases. This CDR3 spans 14 amino acids. Per germline, CDR1 MNHEY and CDR2 SMNVEV (reference sequence). The CDR3 is CASSLAGGGGEQFF. DNA for the CDR3: TGTGCCAGCAGTTTAGCGGGAGGAGGCGGTGAGCAGTTCTTC.

This chain links TRBV28 with TRBJ1-1, with 9 bases fitting TRBD1. The CDR3 totals 15 residues. Germline V gene lookup returns CDR1 MDHEN and CDR2 SYDVKM. Unmatched junction bases numbered 3, after V lost 3 bases and J lost 1 base. CDR3 DNA: TGTGCCAGCAGTTTCCTGGACAGGGGGAACACTGAAGCTTTCTTT. Its protein is CASSFLDRGNTEAFF.

The rearrangement links TRBV27 to TRBJ1-1, with a tentative D call TRBD1 (5 bases). Per the germline V gene, CDR1 is MNHEY and CDR2 is SMNVEV (reference sequence). The CDR3 is made up of 15 amino acids. Deletions cut 5 bases from V and 0 bases from J, with 13 bases between. The CDR3 is CASSPWGLLNTEAFF. The CDR3 nucleotides are TGTGCCAGCAGTCCATGGGGACTTTTGAACACTGAAGCTTTCTTT.

The chain uses TRBV6-5 and TRBJ1-2, with no clear D. CDR1 and CDR2 from the germline V gene are MNHEY and SVGAGI. The CDR3 sequence is 14 residues long. V was trimmed by 8 bases and J by 0 bases, leaving 13 bases between them. The CDR3 DNA is TGTGCCAGCTCCAGGAACACTGCTAACTATGGCTACACCTTC. This encodes CASSRNTANYGYTF.

This chain connects TRBV29-1 to TRBJ2-5; TRBD1 agrees at 8 bases. Germline V gene lookup returns CDR1 SQVTM and CDR2 ANQGSEA. CDR3 length: 16 residues. Trimming removed 7 bases from V and 4 bases from J; junction bases left unmatched: 17. CDR3 region: CSAYLPGQVYPETQYF. CDR3 DNA sequence: TGCAGCGCATATTTGCCGGGACAGGTTTACCCAGAGACCCAGTACTTC.

The chain is built from TRBV29-1 and TRBJ2-1; 7 bases map to TRBD1. The CDR3 loop spans 16 amino acids. The V and J ends lost 5 bases and 1 base, in that order; junction bases with no gene match: 11. Germline V gene data show CDR1 as SQVTM and CDR2 as ANQGSEA. CDR3 DNA sequence: TGCAGCGTTAAGGGGGCTCCGGGACATTCCTACAATGAGCAGTTCTTC. Translated: CSVKGAPGHSYNEQFF.

The chain uses TRBV5-1 and TRBJ2-3, with D perhaps matching TRBD2 (6 bases). CDR1 and CDR2 (germline): SGHRS, YFSETQ. The CDR3 covers 14 residues. V lost 0 bases to trimming and J lost 6 bases, with 11 bases between them. The CDR3 is CASSLASEGDTQYF. The CDR3 DNA reads as TGCGCCAGCAGCTTGGCGTCGGAGGGGGATACGCAGTATTTT. The full variable domain, completed using reference TRBV5-1 and TRBJ2-3, is KAGVTQTPRYLIKTRGQQVTLSCSPISGHRSVSWYQQTPGQGLQFLFEYFSETQRNKGNFPGRFSGRQFSNSRSEMNVSTLELGDSALYLCASSLASEGDTQYFGPGTRLTVL.